This TCR beta chain was sequenced during a study of blood T cells in healthy people across ages. Regarding the study as a whole: Estimated diversity across one million T cells was deemed an underestimate. Because donor CMV status was unknown, expanded clonotype changes were possibly confounded. Per million T cells, the diversity of TCR beta decreased roughly linearly as age advanced.

This clonotype was picked up a small number of times. No antigen is known for it. The second PCR ran roughly 7 to 12 cycles with a sample-barcoded 5' primer and J-beta primers. TCRdb ran MiXCR on the 5' RACE reads and lists one entry per CDR3 protein. The sample has 650,000 to 700,000 distinct CDR3 sequences; approximately 52% are singletons. Germline CDR1 reads SGHRS; CDR2 reads YFSETQ. The CDR3 spans 13 residues. Trimming took 0 bases from V and 11 from J, leaving 13 bases between them. Per sample, extraction of total RNA gave at least 5.5 micrograms in every case. The sample was blood. The chain employs TRBV5-1 and TRBJ2-3; D ambiguous. This receptor was identified in a woman of 80 years or more in good health. The CDR3 DNA reads TGCGCCAGCAGCTTGGCCCCCTCCGGTGGGCAGTATTTT. It is translated as CASSLAPSGGQYF.